Listed below are T cell receptor beta chains from one sample, sequenced in a study of cytomegalovirus exposure and HLA in healthy donors. Assay used: immunoSEQ multiplex PCR; TCRdb lists only in-frame clones, some missing. The sample lists around 110,000 clones, around three fifths occurring once. The sequencing input was PBMCs. Receptor source: a woman aged 40 to 55 in good health and CMV-seropositive. CDR3s include the opening cysteine and the closing phenylalanine or tryptophan. Each record gives: V gene, J gene, D gene, CDR3 DNA, CDR3 protein. A D gene is named only where the DNA matches it firmly.

v_call: TRBV28
j_call: TRBJ2-2
d_call: NA
cdr3_nt: TGTGCCAGCAAGGGGGGGGGCATCACCGGGGAGCTGTTTTTT
cdr3_aa: CASKGGGITGELFF

v_call: TRBV5-1
j_call: TRBJ1-4
d_call: TRBD1
cdr3_nt: TGCGCCAGCAGCTTCGGCTCCGGGACAGGGAAAGTAGGAGTCGAAAAACTGTTTTTT
cdr3_aa: CASSFGSGTGKVGVEKLFF

v_call: TRBV7-9
j_call: TRBJ2-1
d_call: TRBD2
cdr3_nt: TGTTCCAGCAGCTTAGAATGGCTAGCGGGGGGTGAGCAGTTCTTC
cdr3_aa: CSSSLEWLAGGEQFF

v_call: TRBV2
j_call: TRBJ1-6
d_call: TRBD1
cdr3_nt: TGTGCCAGCGGGACAGGGAATAATTCACCCCTCCACTTT
cdr3_aa: CASGTGNNSPLHF

v_call: TRBV5-1
j_call: TRBJ2-7
d_call: NA
cdr3_nt: TGCGCCAGCAGCTCCCGAGGGCAGACCTACGAGCAGTACTTC
cdr3_aa: CASSSRGQTYEQYF

v_call: TRBV7-8
j_call: TRBJ2-4
d_call: TRBD1
cdr3_nt: TGTGCCAGCAGCTTCGGGACAGGGGATCTAGCCAAAAACATTCAGTACTTC
cdr3_aa: CASSFGTGDLAKNIQYF

v_call: TRBV7-7
j_call: TRBJ2-2
d_call: TRBD2
cdr3_nt: TGTGCTAGCAGCACACGGACTAGCGGGGCCGGGGAGCTGTTTTTT
cdr3_aa: CASSTRTSGAGELFF

v_call: TRBV5-1
j_call: TRBJ2-7
d_call: TRBD1
cdr3_nt: TGCGCCAGCAGGCAGAACACAGGGGCCCGAACCTACGAGCAGTACTTC
cdr3_aa: CASRQNTGARTYEQYF

v_call: TRBV29-1
j_call: TRBJ1-3
d_call: TRBD1
cdr3_nt: TGCAGCGTTGAGTGGGGAACAGGGGCTGGAAACACCATATATTTT
cdr3_aa: CSVEWGTGAGNTIYF

v_call: TRBV6-5
j_call: TRBJ1-1
d_call: NA
cdr3_nt: TGTGCCAGCAGTTTGAGCCCTTCCAGGGTGAACACTGAAGCTTTCTTT
cdr3_aa: CASSLSPSRVNTEAFF

v_call: TRBV7-6
j_call: TRBJ1-5
d_call: TRBD1
cdr3_nt: TGTGCCAGCAGCTTAGAACAGGGGACTCAGCCCCAGCATTTT
cdr3_aa: CASSLEQGTQPQHF

v_call: TRBV7-9
j_call: TRBJ2-3
d_call: NA
cdr3_nt: TGTGCCAGCCGGAGGCCCGGGGGGCCAGTCGGTACAGATACGCAGTATTTT
cdr3_aa: CASRRPGGPVGTDTQYF

v_call: TRBV9
j_call: TRBJ1-3
d_call: NA
cdr3_nt: TGTGCCAGCAGCGTAGCTGAGACAGGTAGTCTTGGAAACACCATATATTTT
cdr3_aa: CASSVAETGSLGNTIYF

v_call: TRBV9
j_call: TRBJ2-5
d_call: TRBD2
cdr3_nt: TGTGCCAGCAGCGACGGCGGGGGGGCTGGAGAGACCCAGTACTTC
cdr3_aa: CASSDGGGAGETQYF